This T cell receptor beta chain emerged from a study of blood T cell repertoires in COVID-19. About the research overall: Some COVID-19 samples were acute and others convalescent; all came from the United States, Italy and Spain.

Authors' methods: Reference gene primers were amplified, and this amplification served to estimate nucleated cell counts. Assay: immunoSEQ multiplex PCR; the TCRdb copy retains only in-frame clones and omits some. That table furnishes V, J and clone size, whereas the DNA furnished D and trimming. The sample shows some 260,000 clones, less than 85% of them seen only once. Germline V gene sequence: CDR1 SGHAT, CDR2 FQNNGV. The V gene end was trimmed by 4 bases and the J gene end by 2 bases; junction bases not matched to a gene: 1. The CDR3 is 14 amino acids. The source is a young woman with acute or convalescent COVID-19. The genes are TRBV11-2 and TRBJ2-7, with 11 bases that match TRBD2. The sequenced sample consisted of peripheral blood. CDR3 residues: CASSSSGRPYEQYF. The CDR3 DNA reads as TGTGCCAGCAGCTCTAGCGGGAGGCCCTACGAGCAGTACTTC.